The 27 T cell receptor beta chains in this list originate from one sample, sequenced in a study of T cells in Graves' hyperthyroidism and ophthalmopathy. RNA transcripts gave rise to amplified TCR beta CDR3 regions. TCR CDR3 underwent first-round RT-PCR with the HTBI primer set. MiXCR, applied by TCRdb to the multiplex PCR reads, yields one record per CDR3 protein. This sample has 750,000 to 900,000 distinct CDR3 sequences; more than 30% occur once, and the top ten carry 7.5% to 9.5%. Sequencing input: blood. These receptors all come from a man in his late teens or twenties with Graves' hyperthyroidism.

The chain carries TRBV16 and TRBJ1-6, with no clear D. The CDR3 totals 18 residues. The V gene's germline CDR1 is KGHSY and CDR2 FQNENV. Deletions cut 4 bases from V and 9 bases from J, with 25 bases between. The CDR3 sequence: CASSPPLSGLFLISPLHF. CDR3 bases: TGTGCCAGCAGCCCCCCCCTTAGTGGGTTGTTTCTAATTTCACCCCTCCACTTT.

This clonotype showed up many times. This chain links TRBV29-1 with TRBJ1-3, with D unresolved. The ends were cut back, 4 bases at V and 1 base at J, with 11 bases in the middle. The CDR3 is 14 amino acids. Germline-derived CDR1 and CDR2 are SQVTM and ANQGSEA. This CDR3 reads CSVVPGSSGNTIYF. CDR3 DNA sequence: TGCAGCGTTGTACCAGGATCTTCTGGAAACACCATATATTTT.

The chain uses TRBV5-4 and TRBJ2-6, with D unresolved. The CDR3 is 16 residues long. CDR1 and CDR2 from the germline V gene are SGHNT and YYREEE (reference sequence). With 0 bases removed from V and 2 bases from J, the gap between germline ends came to 9 bases. CDR3 amino acids: CASSLEGRTGANVLTF. The CDR3 nucleotides read TGTGCCAGCAGCTTGGAGGGTCGCACTGGGGCCAACGTCCTGACTTTC.

In its sample, this clonotype was seen a few times. The chain has TRBV25-1 and TRBJ2-5; tentative D call: TRBD2 (6 bases). The CDR3 length is 14 residues. V shed 8 bases and J shed 5 bases, with 18 bases lying between them. Per the germline V gene, CDR1 is MGHDK and CDR2 is SYGVNS. The CDR3 DNA is TGTGCCAGCTTAGATTCGGGGGTAGGGGAGACCCAGTACTTC. Translating it yields CASLDSGVGETQYF.

This clonotype showed up many times. This rearrangement joins TRBV2 to TRBJ2-7; perhaps TRBD2 as D (5 bases). Trimming removed 6 bases from V and 0 bases from J, with 9 bases in between. The CDR3 is 13 residues long. Germline assignment: CDR1 SNHLY and CDR2 FYNNEI. CDR3 bases: TGTGCCAGCAGCGCGGGCCGCTCCTACGAGCAGTACTTC. Translation gives CASSAGRSYEQYF. Full variable domain (outside the CDR3, taken from reference TRBV2 and TRBJ2-7): EPEVTQTPSHQVTQMGQEVILRCVPISNHLYFYWYRQILGQKVEFLVSFYNNEISEKSEIFDDQFSVERPDGSNFTLKIRSTKLEDSAMYFCASSAGRSYEQYFGPGTRLTVT.

A remark on this clonotype: At one end, the junction sequence differs from germline, possibly due to a read error. This sequence joins TRBV19 and TRBJ2-2; possible D gene TRBD2, 6 bases. This CDR3 spans 15 amino acids. Germline V gene sequence: CDR1 LNHDA, CDR2 SQIVND (reference sequence). The CDR3 bases are TGTGCCAGTATCGCCTCGGGAGTTAACACCGGGGGGCTGTTTTTT. This gives the protein CASIASGVNTGGLFF.

This clonotype was detected many times. V is TRBV20-1 and J is TRBJ2-7, with D hard to call. Trimming took 3 bases from V and 4 from J, leaving 4 bases between them. Germline CDR1 and CDR2: DFQATT and SNEGSKA (reference sequence). The CDR3 is 10 residues long. CDR3 DNA sequence: TGCAGTGCTAGTCGTTACGAGCAGTACTTC. Translating it yields CSASRYEQYF.

This clonotype was detected ten times or more. The chain employs TRBV9 and TRBJ1-1; D call uncertain. Trimming stripped 6 bases from V and 1 base from J, with 13 bases between. The CDR3 is 14 residues long. Germline CDR1 and CDR2: SGDLS and YYNGEE. The CDR3, as DNA: TGTGCCAGCACCCGAGAGGACGGGAACACTGAAGCTTTCTTT. This sequence encodes CASTREDGNTEAFF.

This rearrangement joins TRBV29-1 to TRBJ1-2; 7 nucleotides agree with TRBD1. The CDR3 loop spans 11 amino acids. The junction had 5 bases not matched to a gene; V was cut back by 7 bases and J by 6 bases. CDR1 is SQVTM and CDR2 is ANQGSEA in the germline V gene. The CDR3 loop reads CSATGKDGYTF. The CDR3 DNA reads TGCAGCGCGACAGGGAAGGATGGCTACACCTTC.

The table lists this clonotype with a few counts. V is TRBV7-9 and J is TRBJ2-5; 8 nucleotides agree with TRBD1. This CDR3 region has 14 residues. Looked up from germline, CDR1 is SEHNR and CDR2 is FQNEAQ (reference sequence). The ends lost 1 base at V and 7 bases at J; junction bases unmatched: 5. The CDR3 nucleotides read TGTGCCAGCAGCTTAGAGGGCCAGGGGGCGACCCAGTACTTC. Translating gives CASSLEGQGATQYF.

This clonotype was seen repeatedly, ten times or more. The chain carries TRBV10-2 and TRBJ1-6; no reliable D call. The CDR3 contains 15 residues. Germline V gene data show CDR1 as WSHSY and CDR2 as SAAADI. Trimming cost V 3 bases and J 8 bases, with 14 bases left between them. The CDR3 protein is CASSEGTTAHSPLHF. Written as DNA, the CDR3 is TGCGCCAGCAGTGAAGGTACGACCGCGCATTCACCCCTCCACTTT.

A note on this clonotype: Germline is not matched at one junction end, which may reflect a read error. This rearrangement joins TRBV6-5 to TRBJ1-6; TRBD1 might be the D (6 bases). The CDR3 is 15 amino acids. The germline V gene has CDR1 MNHEY and CDR2 SVGAGI. Here the CDR3 reads CAISYSPQGNSPLHF. The CDR3 nucleotides are TGTGCCATCAGTTACTCGCCACAGGGAAATTCACCCCTCCACTTT.

This clonotype occurred many times. The chain has TRBV7-2 and TRBJ1-3; 8 nucleotides align to TRBD1. V gave up 5 bases and J gave up 0 bases; unmatched junction bases: 9. The CDR3 contains 17 residues. CDR1 is SGHTA and CDR2 is FQGNSA in the germline V gene. The CDR3 spells CASSNRDRQNSGNTIYF. In nucleotides, the CDR3 is TGTGCCAGCAGCAACCGGGACAGGCAGAACTCTGGAAACACCATATATTTT. Filled out from reference TRBV7-2 and TRBJ1-3, the complete variable domain reads GAGVSQSPSNKVTEKGKDVELRCDPISGHTALYWYRQSLGQGLEFLIYFQGNSAPDKSGLPSDRFSAERTGGSVSTLTIQRTQQEDSAVYLCASSNRDRQNSGNTIYFGEGSWLTVV.

This clonotype was picked up a small number of times. The genes are TRBV6-1 and TRBJ1-1; TRBD1 matches 9 bases. Germline V gives CDR1 MNHNS, CDR2 SASEGT. After removal of 5 bases from V and 5 bases from J, the junction contained 12 bases not matched to a gene. This CDR3 contains 16 residues. The CDR3 nucleotides are TGTGCCAGCAGTCGCGATTCGGACAGGGGAGGAACTGAAGCTTTCTTT. Amino acid sequence: CASSRDSDRGGTEAFF.

This clonotype appeared a single time. The gene calls are TRBV6-5 and TRBJ1-1; D ambiguous. CDR1 MNHEY and CDR2 SVGAGI come from the germline V gene. V was pared by 4 bases and J by 0 bases, with 15 bases between. The CDR3 extends over 16 amino acids. Here the CDR3 DNA reads TGTGCCAGCAGTTTCTCTCTTCAGACGGTGAACACTGAAGCTTTCTTT. It translates to CASSFSLQTVNTEAFF.

The rearrangement links TRBV5-8 to TRBJ2-5; either TRBD1 or TRBD2 may fit D (5 bases each). The CDR3 extends over 17 amino acids. Between the trimmed V and J ends, which lost 1 base and 7 bases, there was a span of 23 bases. Per germline, CDR1 SGHTS and CDR2 YDEGEE. The CDR3 loop is CASSLRYTGPSVRTQYF. The CDR3 DNA reads as TGTGCCAGCAGCTTGCGATACACGGGACCATCCGTGAGGACCCAGTACTTC.

The sample holds many counts of this clonotype. J is TRBJ1-4 and V is TRBV19, with D tentatively TRBD1 (6 bases). This CDR3 is 15 amino acids long. Germline lookup yields CDR1 LNHDA and CDR2 SQIVND (reference sequence). The V end was cut by 3 bases, the J end by 3 bases, with 11 bases between. The DNA for the CDR3 is TGTGCCAGTAGTATTTCGGGGGCACCTAATGAAAAACTGTTTTTT. Its translation is CASSISGAPNEKLFF.

V gene TRBV6-2 or TRBV6-3 combines with J gene TRBJ2-5; tentative D call: TRBD2 (5 bases). The CDR3 loop spans 14 amino acids. V shed 2 bases and J shed 1 base, with 8 bases lying between them. Germline CDR1 reads MNHEY; CDR2 reads SVGEGT. CDR3 bases: TGTGCCAGCAGTTACGGAGGCAGCCAAGAGACCCAGTACTTC. Encoded protein: CASSYGGSQETQYF.

The chain carries TRBV29-1 and TRBJ2-7; D perhaps matches TRBD2 (5 bases). V was clipped by 4 bases and J by 7 bases, with 11 bases between them. Looked up from germline, CDR1 is SQVTM and CDR2 is ANQGSEA. The CDR3 has 11 amino acids. DNA for the CDR3: TGCAGCGTTGTCCCGGGGTGGGAGCAGTACTTC. Amino acids: CSVVPGWEQYF.

The chain is built from TRBV29-1 and TRBJ1-1; 7 nucleotides agree with TRBD1. The V gene's germline CDR1 is SQVTM and CDR2 ANQGSEA. The CDR3 runs 14 residues. V shed 5 bases, J shed 1 base, and the junction held 7 bases outside the gene matches. The CDR3 reads CSVPRGQRNTEAFF. In nucleotides, the CDR3 is TGCAGCGTTCCTAGGGGACAGCGGAACACTGAAGCTTTCTTT.

This clonotype was detected ten times or more. The chain uses TRBV7-3 and TRBJ2-2; D is ambiguous. Per the germline V gene, CDR1 is SGHTA and CDR2 is FQGTGA. V dropped 0 bases and J dropped 7 bases, with 6 bases sitting between them. CDR3 length: 13 residues. In DNA, the CDR3 is TGTGCCAGCAGCTTAACCCAGGACGGGGAGCTGTTTTTT. It specifies CASSLTQDGELFF.

The V call is TRBV5-1, the J call TRBJ2-2; TRBD1 agrees at 8 bases. Germline V gene lookup returns CDR1 SGHRS and CDR2 YFSETQ. V gave up 4 bases and J gave up 5 bases; unmatched junction bases: 7. The CDR3 contains 15 residues. The chain's CDR3 is CASSPRTGMTGELFF. In nucleotides, the CDR3 is TGCGCCAGCAGCCCAAGGACAGGGATGACCGGGGAGCTGTTTTTT.

The V and J genes are TRBV7-2 and TRBJ2-7; TRBD2 matches at 10 bases. Germline assignment: CDR1 SGHTA and CDR2 FQGNSA. V was clipped by 5 bases and J by 0 bases; unmatched bases: 7. The CDR3 extends over 16 amino acids. CDR3 bases: TGTGCCAGCAGCCCCTGGGAGCGGGAGGGCTCCTACGAGCAGTACTTC. Its translation: CASSPWEREGSYEQYF.

About this clonotype itself: At one of its ends the junction is not consistent with the germline gene, which may arise from a read error. This rearrangement joins TRBV14 to TRBJ2-7; maybe TRBD1 (5 bases). The CDR3 is 13 amino acids. Germline V gives CDR1 SGHDN, CDR2 FVKESK. The CDR3 sequence is CVSSRDLQGEQYF. CDR3 nucleotides: TGTGTCAGCAGCCGAGACCTCCAGGGAGAGCAGTACTTC.

This chain links TRBV19 with TRBJ1-5, with TRBD1 identical over 7 bases. The ends lost 4 bases at V and 4 bases at J; junction bases unmatched: 10. The CDR3 is 16 amino acids. Germline assignment: CDR1 LNHDA and CDR2 SQIVND (reference sequence). Here the CDR3 reads CASSRLGRGPNQPQHF. CDR3 nucleotide sequence: TGTGCCAGTAGTAGACTAGGGAGGGGGCCAAATCAGCCCCAGCATTTT.

V and J are TRBV14 and TRBJ2-5, with D unresolved. CDR3 length: 13 residues. Deletions cut 4 bases from V and 5 bases from J, with 11 bases between. Germline V lookup: CDR1 SGHDN, CDR2 FVKESK. CDR3 sequence: CASSRNIPETQYF. The CDR3 coding sequence is TGTGCCAGCAGCCGGAACATCCCGGAGACCCAGTACTTC.

This clonotype has just a few counts. The J gene is TRBJ1-1, the V gene TRBV5-1; weak D call: TRBD1 (6 bases). Germline V gene data show CDR1 as SGHRS and CDR2 as YFSETQ. The length of the CDR3 is 15 residues. V was shortened by 3 bases and J by 0 bases, with 12 bases between the two germline ends. DNA for the CDR3: TGCGCCAGCAGCTGGGAGGGGGGTCTGAACACTGAAGCTTTCTTT. This translates into CASSWEGGLNTEAFF.